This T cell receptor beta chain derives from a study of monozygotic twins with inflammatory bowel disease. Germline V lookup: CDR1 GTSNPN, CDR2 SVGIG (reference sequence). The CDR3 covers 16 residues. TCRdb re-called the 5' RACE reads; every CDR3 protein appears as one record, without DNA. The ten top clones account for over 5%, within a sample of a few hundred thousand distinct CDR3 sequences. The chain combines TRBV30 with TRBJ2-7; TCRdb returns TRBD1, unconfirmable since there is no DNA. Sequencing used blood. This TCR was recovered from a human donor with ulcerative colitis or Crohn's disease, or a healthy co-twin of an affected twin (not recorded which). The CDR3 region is CAWSQPRGFHQYEQYF.